This is a list of T cell receptor beta chains from one sample in a study of response to subunit inactivated influenza vaccine. Using its own MiXCR run on the RT-PCR reads, TCRdb lists one record per CDR3 protein. The sample carries about 500,000 distinct CDR3 sequences, 10% to 15% recorded once. This material consisted of PBMCs from blood, taken about 40 days after vaccination. These receptors all come from a man aged 45-65 years who received an inactivated influenza vaccine. Both conserved end residues are part of each CDR3. D genes are given only for firm matches. Rows give clone size only sometimes, using once, few, many, or a class for an expanded clone.

D gene	clone size	V gene	J gene	CDR3 protein	CDR3 DNA
.	.	TRBV12-3/TRBV12-4	TRBJ1-5	CASSSATWPQHF	TGTGCCAGCAGTTCGGCAACCTGGCCCCAGCATTTT
TRBD2	few	TRBV6-5	TRBJ2-3	CASSYRAGWDTDTQYF	TGTGCCAGCAGTTACCGAGCGGGGTGGGACACAGATACGCAGTATTTT
.	few	TRBV20-1	TRBJ2-5	CSARDAATGQETQYF	TGCAGTGCTAGAGATGCCGCGACTGGCCAAGAGACCCAGTACTTC
.	few	TRBV4-3	TRBJ1-3	CASSQDQFSGNTIYF	TGCGCCAGCAGCCAAGATCAGTTCTCTGGAAACACCATATATTTT
TRBD2	.	TRBV24-1	TRBJ2-5	CATSAGGGIGTQYF	TGTGCCACCAGTGCCGGGGGGGGGATAGGGACCCAGTACTTC
TRBD2	many	TRBV12-3/TRBV12-4	TRBJ2-3	CASSLDTSGASDTQYF	TGTGCCAGCAGTTTAGACACTAGCGGGGCGTCAGATACGCAGTATTTT
.	.	TRBV7-2	TRBJ2-7	CASRKGGRGEQYF	TGTGCCAGCAGAAAAGGGGGGAGGGGCGAGCAGTACTTC
TRBD2	few	TRBV9	TRBJ2-1	CASSPWTSASSYNEQFF	TGTGCCAGCAGCCCCTGGACTAGCGCGAGCTCCTACAATGAGCAGTTCTTC
.	.	TRBV12-3/TRBV12-4	TRBJ2-2	CASSLERWNTGELFF	TGTGCCAGCAGTTTGGAGAGATGGAACACCGGGGAGCTGTTTTTT
.	many	TRBV15	TRBJ2-1	CATSRVAGTRQFF	TGTGCCACCAGCAGAGTGGCCGGGACCCGACAGTTCTTC
TRBD2	few	TRBV4-2	TRBJ2-5	CASSQVDGTSDQETQYF	TGTGCCAGCAGCCAAGTCGACGGGACTAGCGACCAAGAGACCCAGTACTTC
TRBD1	few	TRBV12-3/TRBV12-4	TRBJ2-3	CASSKPGQADTQYF	TGTGCCAGCAGCAAGCCAGGACAGGCAGATACGCAGTATTTT
TRBD1	few	TRBV9	TRBJ2-7	CASSARDRGNGQYF	TGTGCCAGCAGTGCCCGGGACAGGGGGAACGGGCAGTACTTC
.	few	TRBV20-1	TRBJ2-2	CSAEDSMTGELFF	TGCAGTGCTGAGGACAGCATGACCGGGGAGCTGTTTTTT
TRBD2	few	TRBV25-1	TRBJ2-5	CASEESGSQETQYF	TGTGCCAGCGAGGAGAGCGGGAGCCAAGAGACCCAGTACTTC
TRBD1	few	TRBV7-9	TRBJ1-2	CASNPLTGDSYTF	TGTGCCAGCAACCCGCTGACAGGGGATAGCTACACCTTC
TRBD2	.	TRBV20-1	TRBJ2-7	CSAPYAGGPGEQYF	TGCAGTGCCCCGTACGCGGGGGGGCCTGGGGAGCAGTACTTC
TRBD2	.	TRBV29-1	TRBJ2-1	CSVGRTSGIYNEQFF	TGCAGCGTTGGCCGAACTAGCGGGATCTACAATGAGCAGTTCTTC
.	few	TRBV7-8	TRBJ2-5	CASSEFDRLKETQYF	TGTGCCAGCAGCGAATTTGACAGGTTAAAAGAGACCCAGTACTTC
TRBD2	few	TRBV20-1	TRBJ2-7	CSAIGLAGGHEQYF	TGCAGTGCTATTGGACTAGCGGGAGGACACGAGCAGTACTTC
TRBD1	few	TRBV10-3	TRBJ2-7	CAIRPLVGGQGGYEQYF	TGTGCCATCCGGCCCTTGGTCGGCGGACAGGGAGGATACGAGCAGTACTTC
.	few	TRBV9	TRBJ2-1	CASSDRDPHLGEQFF	TGTGCCAGCAGCGACCGGGACCCCCACCTGGGTGAGCAGTTCTTC
TRBD1	many	TRBV20-1	TRBJ2-3	CSALRTGSDTDTQYF	TGCAGTGCCCTGCGGACAGGGTCGGACACAGATACGCAGTATTTT
TRBD2	few	TRBV28	TRBJ2-5	CASIGGGQETQYF	TGTGCCAGCATTGGGGGGGGCCAAGAGACCCAGTACTTC
.	.	TRBV12-3/TRBV12-4	TRBJ1-6	CVSSGRSYSSPLHF	TGTGTCAGCAGTGGCAGAAGTTACAGTTCACCCCTCCACTTT
TRBD1	.	TRBV5-1	TRBJ2-7	CASSLIRGNEQYF	TGCGCCAGCAGCTTGATCAGGGGGAACGAGCAGTACTTC
TRBD2	few	TRBV6-1	TRBJ2-7	CASSALKVAGLHTPYEQYF	TGTGCCAGCAGCGCCCTAAAGGTAGCGGGATTACATACCCCCTACGAGCAGTACTTC
.	.	TRBV28	TRBJ2-7	CASTSGVREQYF	TGTGCCAGCACCTCAGGGGTCAGGGAGCAGTACTTC
TRBD1	few	TRBV7-2	TRBJ1-1	CASSLDRGLEAFF	TGTGCCAGCAGCTTAGACAGGGGACTTGAAGCTTTCTTT
TRBD2	.	TRBV6-2/TRBV6-3	TRBJ2-5	CASGPLAGVNRGETQYF	TGTGCCAGCGGGCCTTTAGCGGGCGTCAACCGTGGAGAGACCCAGTACTTC
.	.	TRBV7-8	TRBJ2-7	CASSHRVAEQYF	TGTGCCAGCAGCCACAGGGTTGCCGAGCAGTACTTC
TRBD2	many	TRBV29-1	TRBJ2-7	CSVLGTSGRNEQYF	TGCAGCGTTCTTGGGACTAGCGGGAGGAACGAGCAGTACTTC
.	few	TRBV12-3/TRBV12-4	TRBJ2-3	CASSLVVVGGEDTQYF	TGTGCCAGCAGTTTGGTCGTAGTGGGAGGAGAAGATACGCAGTATTTT
.	.	TRBV4-1	TRBJ1-1	CASSQDTDTEAFF	TGCGCCAGCAGCCAAGATACGGACACTGAAGCTTTCTTT
.	.	TRBV4-3	TRBJ2-6	CASSQDLGSGANVLTF	TGCGCCAGCAGCCAAGATCTAGGTTCTGGGGCCAACGTCCTGACTTTC
TRBD1	many	TRBV29-1	TRBJ1-2	CSTTQGSYYGYTF	TGCAGCACCACACAGGGGTCCTACTATGGCTACACCTTC
TRBD1	.	TRBV9	TRBJ2-3	CASSVVGTGDKRTDTQYF	TGTGCCAGCAGCGTAGTGGGGACAGGGGATAAGCGCACAGATACGCAGTATTTT
.	.	TRBV7-9	TRBJ2-2	CASSLSGAGILTGELFF	TGTGCCAGCAGCTTATCGGGAGCAGGGATTCTTACCGGGGAGCTGTTTTTT
.	.	TRBV4-1	TRBJ2-6	CASSQAWGTGANVLTF	TGCGCCAGCAGCCAAGCGTGGGGAACTGGGGCCAACGTCCTGACTTTC
.	few	TRBV27	TRBJ2-1	CASSLLSAASYNEQFF	TGTGCCAGCAGTTTGTTATCAGCGGCCTCCTACAATGAGCAGTTCTTC
TRBD2	few	TRBV6-2/TRBV6-3	TRBJ2-3	CASSYSIAGGATDTQYF	TGTGCCAGCAGTTACTCGATAGCGGGAGGGGCAACAGATACGCAGTATTTT